A single sample gave rise to the 18 T cell receptor beta chains below, sequenced in a study of control samples from healthy donors and cancer patients. The table came from immunoSEQ multiplex PCR; TCRdb's copy has only in-frame clones and leaves some out. The sample holds roughly 120,000 clones, 85% to 95% seen once. Sequenced: PBMCs. The receptors here all came from a man aged 45-60 years with head and neck cancer.

The V gene is TRBV5-1, the J gene TRBJ2-2; 7 bases map to TRBD1. There are 16 residues in the CDR3. After removal of 0 bases from V and 1 base from J, the junction contained 3 bases not matched to a gene. The germline gives CDR1 SGHRS, CDR2 YFSETQ. The CDR3 protein is CASSLARQGNTGELFF. The CDR3 nucleotides read TGCGCCAGCAGCTTGGCCCGACAGGGGAACACCGGGGAGCTGTTTTTT. The full variable domain, with the rest looked up from reference TRBV5-1 and TRBJ2-2, is KAGVTQTPRYLIKTRGQQVTLSCSPISGHRSVSWYQQTPGQGLQFLFEYFSETQRNKGNFPGRFSGRQFSNSRSEMNVSTLELGDSALYLCASSLARQGNTGELFFGEGSRLTVL.

In this sample, this clone turned up once. The chain combines TRBV6-5 with TRBJ1-2; no definite D call. CDR3 length: 14 amino acids. V lost 6 bases to trimming and J lost 8 bases, with 19 bases between them. Germline-derived CDR1 and CDR2 are MNHEY and SVGAGI. CDR3 protein: CASSSGLEMRGYTF. The DNA of the CDR3 is TGTGCCAGCAGCTCCGGGCTCGAAATGCGAGGCTACACCTTC.

The chain combines TRBV15 with TRBJ2-5, with D perhaps being TRBD1 or TRBD2 (6 bases each). The V gene's germline CDR1 is LNHNV and CDR2 YYDKDF (reference sequence). The V end was cut by 1 base, the J end by 1 base, with 13 bases between. The CDR3 sequence is 16 residues long. As DNA, the CDR3 is TGTGCCACCAGCAGAGCGGTGGGGGGCCTCCAAGAGACCCAGTACTTC. This sequence encodes CATSRAVGGLQETQYF.

The chain employs TRBV29-1 and TRBJ1-2, with 9 bases matching TRBD1. V shed 4 bases and J 6 bases; nucleotides not matched to a gene: 3. The CDR3 has 12 residues. Germline CDR1 is SQVTM and CDR2 is ANQGSEA. The CDR3 loop reads CSVGRDRDGYTF. The CDR3 DNA reads as TGCAGCGTTGGCCGGGACAGGGATGGCTACACCTTC.

This clone has a single count. The chain recombines TRBV19 with TRBJ1-4; D might be TRBD1 (5 bases). CDR3 length: 14 amino acids. The germline V gene has CDR1 LNHDA and CDR2 SQIVND (reference sequence). The V and J ends lost 3 bases and 14 bases respectively, with 19 bases between them. CDR3: CASSMLRGAGHLFF. The CDR3 DNA follows: TGTGCCAGTAGTATGCTCCGCGGTGCGGGGCATCTGTTTTTT.

The V gene is TRBV5-1, the J gene TRBJ2-7; D is uncertain. The germline gives CDR1 SGHRS, CDR2 YFSETQ. This CDR3 comprises 13 residues. With 2 bases removed from V and 3 bases from J, the gap between germline ends came to 9 bases. The CDR3 DNA is TGCGCCAGCAGCTTAACCCATGACTACGAGCAGTACTTC. This codes for CASSLTHDYEQYF. Using reference TRBV5-1 and TRBJ2-7 for the parts outside the CDR3, the full variable domain is KAGVTQTPRYLIKTRGQQVTLSCSPISGHRSVSWYQQTPGQGLQFLFEYFSETQRNKGNFPGRFSGRQFSNSRSEMNVSTLELGDSALYLCASSLTHDYEQYFGPGTRLTVT.

The chain carries TRBV4-2 and TRBJ2-2; 10 nucleotides align to TRBD1. The CDR3 is made up of 18 amino acids. The V and J ends lost 3 bases and 5 bases, in that order; junction bases with no gene match: 12. Germline assignment: CDR1 LGHNA and CDR2 YNFKEQ. The CDR3 spells CASSQRAMTGGWTGELFF. DNA for the CDR3: TGTGCCAGCAGCCAGAGGGCAATGACAGGGGGCTGGACCGGGGAGCTGTTTTTT.

V and J are TRBV9 and TRBJ2-5; D is undetermined. Trimming left V 4 bases short and J 5 bases short, with 6 bases between. Germline V gene lookup returns CDR1 SGDLS and CDR2 YYNGEE. CDR3 length: 11 amino acids. This chain's CDR3 is CASSPGETQYF. CDR3 DNA sequence: TGTGCCAGCAGCCCCGGGGAGACCCAGTACTTC.

The chain combines TRBV18 with TRBJ1-1, with no clear D. Germline lookup yields CDR1 KGHSH and CDR2 LQKENI. V was clipped by 1 base and J by 0 bases, with 9 bases between them. The CDR3 is 15 residues long. This CDR3 is CASSPRKNMNTEAFF. CDR3 nucleotide sequence: TGTGCCAGCTCACCACGTAAAAATATGAACACTGAAGCTTTCTTT.

J is TRBJ1-6 and V is TRBV6-5, with 7 bases lining up with TRBD1. CDR1 is MNHEY and CDR2 is SVGAGI in the germline V gene. This CDR3 region has 15 residues. V shed 7 bases, J shed 8 bases, and the junction held 11 bases outside the gene matches. CDR3 coding DNA: TGTGCCAGCAAATACCGGGACAGTAGCCATTCACCCCTCCACTTT. Translating gives CASKYRDSSHSPLHF.

The chain couples TRBV7-3 to TRBJ1-2, with 7 bases fitting TRBD1. CDR1 and CDR2 (germline): SGHTA, FQGTGA. The CDR3 covers 13 residues. The V gene end was trimmed by 5 bases and the J gene end by 6 bases; junction bases not matched to a gene: 6. The CDR3 DNA sequence: TGTGCCAGCAGCCCTAAGACAGGGAATGGCTACACCTTC. This encodes CASSPKTGNGYTF.

This clone is a singleton in its sample. The chain uses TRBV4-3 and TRBJ1-6, with D tentatively TRBD1 (5 bases). CDR3 size: 19 residues. Germline CDR1 reads LGHNA; CDR2 reads YSLEER. Between the trimmed V and J ends, which lost 0 bases and 0 bases, there was a span of 15 bases. CDR3 DNA sequence: TGCGCCAGCAGCCAAGATCGGGGGAACCCGACCTCCTATAATTCACCCCTCCACTTT. Its translation is CASSQDRGNPTSYNSPLHF.

The V gene is TRBV28, the J gene TRBJ1-3; the D is unclear. V was shortened by 4 bases and J by 0 bases, with 13 bases between the two germline ends. The CDR3 is 16 amino acids. Germline CDR1 is MDHEN and CDR2 is SYDVKM. CDR3 DNA: TGTGCCAGCAGTTCCCCATCCGGCTTCTCTGGAAACACCATATATTTT. Its protein is CASSSPSGFSGNTIYF.

A remark on this clone: Other DNA sequences within the sample encode an identical CDR3. The V and J genes are TRBV7-2 and TRBJ2-5; no clear D gene. The CDR3 covers 12 residues. The germline gives CDR1 SGHTA, CDR2 FQGNSA. The ends were cut back, 2 bases at V and 4 bases at J, with 5 bases in the middle. The CDR3 spells CASSLLGETQYF. Here the CDR3 DNA reads TGTGCCAGCAGCTTATTGGGAGAGACCCAGTACTTC.

About this clone itself: The junction departs from germline at one end; a sequencing error may be responsible. The chain couples TRBV27 to TRBJ2-5; TRBD2 agrees at 11 bases. Germline CDR1 is MNHEY and CDR2 is SMNVEV (reference sequence). This CDR3 is built from 15 residues. CDR3 nucleotide sequence: TGTGCCAGCAGACCTACCGGGACTAGCGGACTAAGGTGGGACTTC. Translated, it gives CASRPTGTSGLRWDF.

J is TRBJ1-2 and V is TRBV18; TRBD1 agrees at 7 bases. Germline CDR1 reads KGHSH; CDR2 reads LQKENI. The CDR3 has 13 residues. With 3 bases clipped from V and 8 bases from J, the junction kept 6 bases outside the gene matches. For the CDR3, the DNA is TGTGCCAGCTCACCCGACAGGGAGAGGGGCTACACCTTC. Translation: CASSPDRERGYTF.

The genes are TRBV30 and TRBJ1-4; tentatively, D is TRBD1 (5 bases). The CDR3 extends over 14 amino acids. Germline V gene sequence: CDR1 GTSNPN, CDR2 SVGIG (reference sequence). V was shortened by 1 base and J by 3 bases, with 9 bases between the two germline ends. In DNA form, the CDR3 reads TGTGCCTGGAGTGGGGACCGGGCTAATGAAAAACTGTTTTTT. Translating gives CAWSGDRANEKLFF.

The rearrangement links TRBV7-2 to TRBJ1-4; 9 nucleotides align to TRBD1. CDR3 length: 17 amino acids. Germline V lookup: CDR1 SGHTA, CDR2 FQGNSA. The V and J ends lost 2 bases and 4 bases, in that order; junction bases with no gene match: 8. CDR3 bases: TGTGCCAGCAGCTTATTCCCACAGGGGGCTATTAATGAAAAACTGTTTTTT. Its translation: CASSLFPQGAINEKLFF.